These 31 T cell receptor beta chains share one sample of origin, sequenced in a study of early T cells in non-severe SARS-CoV-2 infection. In TCRdb, the 5' RACE reads were re-called with MiXCR into one record per CDR3 protein. This sample yields 100,000 to 130,000 distinct CDR3 sequences, of which 12% are seen a single time; less than 3.5% belongs to the top ten. The specimen was whole blood. These receptors were obtained from an adult who was a healthcare worker with PCR-confirmed SARS-CoV-2 infection or an uninfected control (not recorded which).

This clonotype was detected many times. This chain uses TRBV6-5 with TRBJ2-6; D uncertain. The V end lost 5 bases, the J end lost 2 bases, and 7 bases lay between the germline ends. The CDR3 spans 14 residues. Germline V lookup: CDR1 MNHEY, CDR2 SVGAGI. CDR3 sequence: CASSQLTGANVLTF. CDR3 DNA sequence: TGTGCCAGCAGTCAACTCACTGGGGCCAACGTCCTGACTTTC.

This clonotype was recorded many times. The genes are TRBV21-1 and TRBJ2-7. TRBV21-1 is a recognized pseudogene. The CDR3 spans 9 residues. CDR3 amino acids: CASNYEQYF. As DNA, the CDR3 is TGTGCCAGCAACTACGAGCAGTACTTC.

This clonotype was recorded a few times. The chain combines TRBV5-6 with TRBJ2-7; a possible D gene is TRBD1 (6 bases). This CDR3 is built from 14 residues. The germline V and J ends were trimmed by 4 bases and 6 bases, with 17 bases remaining between them. CDR1 SGHDT and CDR2 YYEEEE come from the germline V gene. As DNA, the CDR3 is TGTGCCAGCAGCATAACCCGACAGGCGACCGAGCAGTACTTC. It specifies CASSITRQATEQYF.

There are many counts of this clonotype. This chain uses TRBV20-1 with TRBJ2-4, with TRBD2 matching over 9 bases. In germline, CDR1 is DFQATT, CDR2 SNEGSKA (reference sequence). CDR3 length: 17 amino acids. V was pared by 3 bases and J by 1 base, with 10 bases of the junction left unmatched. The DNA for the CDR3 is TGCAGTGCTAGTGAGGCGGGAGGGCCGGGGGCCAAAAACATTCAGTACTTC. It codes for CSASEAGGPGAKNIQYF.

The V call is TRBV2, the J call TRBJ1-1; no clear D. The CDR3 runs 11 residues. Germline-derived CDR1 and CDR2 are SNHLY and FYNNEI. Trimming removed 7 bases at V and 8 bases at J, with 11 bases between. CDR3 DNA sequence: TGTGCCAGCACCCGAAGCTGGGAAGCTTTCTTT. Protein: CASTRSWEAFF. Complete variable domain (other parts from reference TRBV2 and TRBJ1-1): EPEVTQTPSHQVTQMGQEVILRCVPISNHLYFYWYRQILGQKVEFLVSFYNNEISEKSEIFDDQFSVERPDGSNFTLKIRSTKLEDSAMYFCASTRSWEAFFGQGTRLTVV.

This clonotype was detected a few times. The genes are TRBV6-2 or TRBV6-3 and TRBJ2-5, with TRBD2 as a possible D gene (6 bases). The germline V and J ends were trimmed by 6 bases and 7 bases, with 9 bases remaining between them. The CDR3 is 11 amino acids. Germline CDR1 and CDR2: MNHEY and SVGEGT. CDR3 nucleotide sequence: TGTGCCAGCAGCAGAGCGGGGACCCAGTACTTC. Translation gives CASSRAGTQYF.

The V and J genes are TRBV9 and TRBJ2-1; possibly TRBD2 for D (7 bases). CDR3 size: 15 residues. The germline V gene encodes CDR1 SGDLS and CDR2 YYNGEE. The V end was cut by 6 bases, the J end by 8 bases, with 21 bases between. This chain's CDR3 is CASTPSGGVEYEQFF. CDR3 nucleotide sequence: TGTGCCAGCACGCCCTCGGGGGGCGTTGAATATGAGCAGTTCTTC.

This clonotype was detected only a few times. The V and J genes are TRBV11-2 and TRBJ1-4, with D possibly being TRBD1 (5 bases). Between the trimmed V and J ends, which lost 0 bases and 0 bases, there was a span of 8 bases. Germline CDR1 and CDR2: SGHAT and FQNNGV. The CDR3 loop spans 16 amino acids. The CDR3 protein is CASSLDRAATNEKLFF. CDR3 DNA: TGTGCCAGCAGCTTAGACAGGGCCGCAACTAATGAAAAACTGTTTTTT. Combining the CDR3 with reference TRBV11-2 and TRBJ1-4 gives the whole variable domain EAGVAQSPRYKIIEKRQSVAFWCNPISGHATLYWYQQILGQGPKLLIQFQNNGVVDDSQLPKDRFSAERLKGVDSTLKIQPAKLEDSAVYLCASSLDRAATNEKLFFGSGTQLSVL.

The V gene is TRBV7-3, the J gene TRBJ1-6; TRBD1 agrees at 8 bases. The ends lost 6 bases at V and 10 bases at J; junction bases unmatched: 11. From germline, CDR1 is SGHTA and CDR2 FQGTGA. The CDR3 consists of 15 residues. Here the CDR3 reads CASSLARQGRSPLHF. Written as DNA, the CDR3 is TGTGCCAGCAGTCTGGCGAGACAGGGGCGCTCACCCCTCCACTTT.

The V call is TRBV5-8, the J call TRBJ1-1; the match to TRBD1 covers 9 bases. The CDR3 consists of 14 residues. From germline, CDR1 is SGHTS and CDR2 YDEGEE. V lost 0 bases, J lost 11 bases, and 8 bases stayed unmatched. The CDR3 nucleotides are TGTGCCAGCAGCTTGGACGGACAGGGGAGCGGGGCTTTCTTT. Protein product: CASSLDGQGSGAFF.

The chain joins TRBV20-1 to TRBJ2-1, with TRBD2 identical over 9 bases. The CDR3 runs to 14 residues. After removal of 4 bases from V and 6 bases from J, the junction contained 7 bases not matched to a gene. CDR1 and CDR2 (germline): DFQATT, SNEGSKA (reference sequence). The CDR3 DNA sequence: TGCAGTGCTATAGGGACTAGCAGATCCAATGAGCAGTTCTTC. This codes for CSAIGTSRSNEQFF.

This clonotype has a count of ten or more. This chain joins TRBV5-1 and TRBJ2-3, with 12 bases lining up with TRBD2. V trimming: 3 bases; J trimming: 1 base; junction bases outside the gene matches: 9. This CDR3 contains 18 residues. Germline loops: CDR1 SGHRS, CDR2 YFSETQ. This chain's CDR3 is CASSSSLASGRGTDTQYF. The CDR3 DNA sequence: TGCGCCAGCAGCTCATCTCTTGCTAGCGGGAGGGGCACAGATACGCAGTATTTT. The complete variable domain, with remaining parts taken from reference TRBV5-1 and TRBJ2-3, reads KAGVTQTPRYLIKTRGQQVTLSCSPISGHRSVSWYQQTPGQGLQFLFEYFSETQRNKGNFPGRFSGRQFSNSRSEMNVSTLELGDSALYLCASSSSLASGRGTDTQYFGPGTRLTVL.

The V call is TRBV11-2, the J call TRBJ1-1, with D unresolved. The V gene's germline CDR1 is SGHAT and CDR2 FQNNGV. CDR3 length: 12 residues. Trimming left V 5 bases short and J 6 bases short, with 10 bases between. The CDR3 spells CASSPAMAEAFF. CDR3 nucleotide sequence: TGTGCCAGCAGCCCCGCCATGGCTGAAGCTTTCTTT.

The chain employs TRBV18 and TRBJ2-3, with 9 bases identical to TRBD1. The germline gives CDR1 KGHSH, CDR2 LQKENI. Germline trimming cut 5 bases from V and 4 bases from J; bases unmatched to any gene: 4. The CDR3 extends over 14 amino acids. This chain's CDR3 is CASSRDRAPDTQYF. As DNA, the CDR3 is TGTGCCAGCTCAAGGGACAGGGCCCCAGATACGCAGTATTTT.

This clonotype was observed many times. The rearrangement joins TRBV20-1 to TRBJ2-3; 10 bases align to TRBD2. V trimming: 3 bases; J trimming: 2 bases; junction bases outside the gene matches: 17. Germline V gene lookup returns CDR1 DFQATT and CDR2 SNEGSKA (reference sequence). The CDR3 consists of 19 residues. CDR3: CSASRPELAGDSYTDTQYF. In nucleotides, the CDR3 is TGCAGTGCTAGTCGCCCTGAGCTAGCGGGGGATTCCTACACAGATACGCAGTATTTT.

Ten or more counts support this clonotype. One end of the junction fails to match germline, which may point to a read error. The chain recombines TRBV7-7 with TRBJ2-1; the match to TRBD2 covers 7 bases. The germline V gene has CDR1 SSHAT and CDR2 FNYEAQ (reference sequence). This CDR3 is built from 15 residues. The CDR3 is CASSLKAGSYNEQFF. Written as DNA, the CDR3 is TGTGCTAGCAGCTTAAAAGCGGGAAGCTACAATGAGCAGTTCTTC. The full variable domain, completed using reference TRBV7-7 and TRBJ2-1, is GAGVSQSPRYKVTKRGQDVTLRCDPISSHATLYWYQQALGQGPEFLTYFNYEAQPDKSGLPSDRFSAERPEGSISTLTIQRTEQRDSAMYRCASSLKAGSYNEQFFGPGTRLTVL.

This clonotype was seen only a few times. The chain is built from TRBV7-9 and TRBJ1-4, with a possible D match to TRBD1 (5 bases). The CDR3 runs to 18 residues. V was shortened by 4 bases and J by 7 bases, with 25 bases between the two germline ends. The germline gives CDR1 SEHNR, CDR2 FQNEAQ (reference sequence). CDR3: CASSSGGVTTVVAEKLFF. In nucleotides, the CDR3 is TGTGCCAGCAGCTCCGGGGGAGTTACAACGGTCGTGGCTGAAAAACTGTTTTTT.

The CDR3 coding sequence is TGTGCCAGCAGTGAAGGGGGAGGGGTCCTCTATGGCTACACCTTC. Translated: CASSEGGGVLYGYTF. The V call is TRBV6-1, the J call TRBJ1-2; perhaps TRBD1 as D (5 bases). The CDR3 contains 15 residues. V lost 1 base, J lost 4 bases, and 13 bases lay in between. Per the germline V gene, CDR1 is MNHNS and CDR2 is SASEGT.

This sequence joins TRBV7-2 and TRBJ2-3; weak D call: TRBD1 (6 bases). The ends were cut back, 4 bases at V and 3 bases at J, with 11 bases in the middle. The CDR3 is 14 residues long. The germline CDR1 and CDR2 sequences are SGHTA and FQGNSA. This CDR3 is CASSSHQGTDTQYF. The DNA for the CDR3 is TGTGCCAGCAGCTCACACCAGGGGACAGATACGCAGTATTTT.

This clonotype has a handful of counts. J is TRBJ1-1 and V is TRBV20-1; TRBD1 matches at 9 bases. The V segment lost 6 bases and the J segment 11 bases; nucleotides outside the gene matches: 7. In germline, CDR1 is DFQATT, CDR2 SNEGSKA (reference sequence). The CDR3 sequence is 11 residues long. The CDR3 protein is CSAWTGAAAFF. The CDR3 region has the DNA TGCAGTGCCTGGACAGGGGCGGCGGCTTTCTTT.

This clonotype was seen only a few times. The gene calls are TRBV4-2 and TRBJ2-7; 7 bases are shared with TRBD2. This CDR3 region has 15 residues. J gave up 5 bases and V 0 bases, and 7 bases lay outside the gene matches. CDR1 and CDR2 from the germline V gene are LGHNA and YNFKEQ. The CDR3 spells CASSQDSALADEQYF. DNA of the CDR3: TGTGCCAGCAGCCAAGACAGTGCGCTAGCGGACGAGCAGTACTTC.

The V call is TRBV6-1, the J call TRBJ1-1, with TRBD1 matching 7 bases. Trimming cost V 6 bases and J 7 bases; bases outside gene matches: 14. The CDR3 runs to 15 residues. Germline values: CDR1 MNHNS, CDR2 SASEGT. The CDR3 DNA follows: TGTGCCAGCAGCGTTAACAGGGGAGTCCCCGGTGAAGCTTTCTTT. Encoded protein: CASSVNRGVPGEAFF.

This clonotype has only a few counts. The J gene is TRBJ2-3, the V gene TRBV7-3; 8 bases line up with TRBD2. This CDR3 contains 14 residues. Germline CDR1 is SGHTA and CDR2 is FQGTGA. J was trimmed by 6 bases and V by 4 bases; bases with no gene match: 6. This CDR3 is CASSSSGFGDTQYF. For the CDR3, the DNA is TGTGCCAGCAGCTCTAGCGGGTTTGGCGATACGCAGTATTTT.

This clonotype was found a few times. The V call is TRBV6-6, the J call TRBJ2-7; tentative D call: TRBD2 (5 bases). Germline V gene lookup returns CDR1 MNHNY and CDR2 SVGAGI (reference sequence). Deletions cut 5 bases from V and 6 bases from J, with 23 bases between. This CDR3 has 16 amino acids. The CDR3 is CASSPTRERANAEQYF. The CDR3, as DNA: TGTGCCAGCAGTCCGACTCGCGAGAGGGCCAATGCCGAGCAGTACTTC.

The chain carries TRBV19 and TRBJ2-1; D may be TRBD2 (6 bases). The CDR3 is 15 amino acids. Germline V CDR1 and CDR2: LNHDA, SQIVND (reference sequence). V was trimmed by 4 bases and J by 7 bases, leaving 17 bases between them. CDR3: CASSKTRGGANEQFF. The CDR3, as DNA: TGTGCCAGTAGTAAGACTAGAGGTGGGGCGAATGAGCAGTTCTTC.

This clonotype has more than one count but fewer than ten. The CDR3 is CASSSEGRTYEQYF. The CDR3 bases are TGCGCCAGCAGTTCGGAGGGGCGCACCTACGAGCAGTACTTC. This chain uses TRBV5-1 with TRBJ2-7, with D tentatively TRBD2 (6 bases). The CDR3 has 14 amino acids. Germline V CDR1 and CDR2: SGHRS, YFSETQ. The germline V and J ends were trimmed by 5 bases and 2 bases, with 14 bases remaining between them.

With regard to this clonotype: A single base separates this from a much larger clone, so it may be a read error. The CDR3 does not close with the conserved phenylalanine or tryptophan, likely indicating a read error. The chain is built from TRBV30 and TRBJ2-3; D not resolved. V dropped 6 bases and J dropped 1 base, with 8 bases sitting between them. Germline lookup yields CDR1 GTSNPN and CDR2 SVGIG (reference sequence). The CDR3 length is 12 residues. CDR3 sequence: CACSTGTDTQYY. Here the CDR3 DNA reads TGTGCCTGCTCCACTGGCACAGATACGCAGTATTAT.

This clonotype has only a few counts. The rearrangement links TRBV6-5 to TRBJ2-7; perhaps TRBD2 as D (5 bases). Per germline, CDR1 MNHEY and CDR2 SVGAGI. The CDR3 is made up of 14 amino acids. Deletions cut 5 bases from V and 1 base from J, with 12 bases between. CDR3 protein: CASSNPRESYEQYF. CDR3 nucleotide sequence: TGTGCCAGCAGTAATCCGAGGGAGTCCTACGAGCAGTACTTC.

This clonotype was counted between two and nine times. The rearrangement uses TRBV29-1 and TRBJ2-1; TRBD2 aligns across 11 bases. The CDR3 has 14 amino acids. The germline V gene has CDR1 SQVTM and CDR2 ANQGSEA. Trimming removed 3 bases from V and 9 bases from J; junction bases left unmatched: 7. In DNA form, the CDR3 reads TGCAGCGTTGATGTAGCGGGAGGGTACGGTGAGCAGTTCTTC. Protein product: CSVDVAGGYGEQFF.

This clonotype was seen only a few times. J is TRBJ2-5 and V is TRBV5-6; possibly TRBD1 for D (5 bases). V was clipped by 0 bases and J by 5 bases, with 14 bases between them. Germline CDR1 and CDR2: SGHDT and YYEEEE. The CDR3 spans 15 residues. CDR3 coding DNA: TGTGCCAGCAGCTTGGGGGGCCAGGGTTACGAGACCCAGTACTTC. This sequence encodes CASSLGGQGYETQYF. The full variable domain, rest sourced from reference TRBV5-6 and TRBJ2-5, is DAGVTQSPTHLIKTRGQQVTLRCSPKSGHDTVSWYQQALGQGPQFIFQYYEEEERQRGNFPDRFSGHQFPNYSSELNVNALLLGDSALYLCASSLGGQGYETQYFGPGTRLLVL.

The rearrangement joins TRBV7-8 to TRBJ2-4; D is undetermined. This CDR3 has 15 amino acids. Germline loops: CDR1 SGHVS, CDR2 FQNEAQ. V was shortened by 1 base and J by 6 bases, with 13 bases between the two germline ends. The CDR3 loop is CASSLEGSMGNIQYF. DNA of the CDR3: TGTGCCAGCAGCTTAGAAGGCTCTATGGGAAACATTCAGTACTTC.